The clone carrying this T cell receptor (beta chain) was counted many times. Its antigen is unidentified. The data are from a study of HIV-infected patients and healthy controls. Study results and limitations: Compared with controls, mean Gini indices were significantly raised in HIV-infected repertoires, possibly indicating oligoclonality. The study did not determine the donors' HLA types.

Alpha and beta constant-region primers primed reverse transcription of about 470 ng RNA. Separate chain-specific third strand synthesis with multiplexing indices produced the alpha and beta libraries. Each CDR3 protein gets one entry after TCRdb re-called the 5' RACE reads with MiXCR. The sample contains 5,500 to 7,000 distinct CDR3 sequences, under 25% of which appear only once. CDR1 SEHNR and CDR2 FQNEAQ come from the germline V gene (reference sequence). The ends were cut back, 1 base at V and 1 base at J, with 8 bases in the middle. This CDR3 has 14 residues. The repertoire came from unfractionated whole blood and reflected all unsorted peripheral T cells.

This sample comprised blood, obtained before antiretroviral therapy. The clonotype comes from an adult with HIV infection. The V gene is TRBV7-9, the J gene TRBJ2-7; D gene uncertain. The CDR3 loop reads CASSLEVLSYEQYF. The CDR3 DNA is TGTGCCAGCAGCTTAGAGGTGCTGTCCTACGAGCAGTACTTC.